Presented here are 6 T cell receptor beta chains from one specimen sequenced in a study of beta chain features in type 1 diabetes. The authors reverse transcribed all of the isolated RNA, so sequencing captured expressed TCRB transcripts. Using immunoSEQ multiplex PCR, the repertoire was profiled, and TCRdb retains in-frame clones only, with some absent. The sample consists of hundreds of thousands of clones, 12% to 15% of them appearing once. The sequencing input was naive CD4+ T cells from blood. The receptors here all came from a woman aged 40 to 50 in good health.

This clone was seen a few times. The chain links TRBV6-1 to TRBJ1-2; tentative D call: TRBD1 (6 bases). V was cut by 8 bases and J by 2 bases, with 12 bases left in between. The CDR3 is 13 residues long. Per the germline V gene, CDR1 is MNHNS and CDR2 is SASEGT. CDR3 loop: CASEAQGNYGYTF. CDR3 coding DNA: TGTGCCAGCGAAGCGCAGGGGAACTATGGCTACACCTTC.

In its sample, this clone was seen a few times. The V call is TRBV28, the J call TRBJ2-1; 9 bases are a match to TRBD1. Germline V gives CDR1 MDHEN, CDR2 SYDVKM. J was trimmed by 0 bases and V by 4 bases; bases with no gene match: 4. The CDR3 is made up of 16 amino acids. The CDR3 DNA reads TGTGCCAGCAGTTCATGGGACAGGGCCTCCTACAATGAGCAGTTCTTC. Amino acid sequence: CASSSWDRASYNEQFF.

This clone was picked up a small number of times. This chain connects TRBV2 to TRBJ2-3; the D gene is possibly TRBD2 (7 bases). CDR1 is SNHLY and CDR2 is FYNNEI in the germline V gene. Trimming left V 9 bases short and J 3 bases short, with 16 bases between. The CDR3 is made up of 14 amino acids. The CDR3 loop reads CARRGGGPTDTQYF. The CDR3 DNA is TGTGCCAGAAGAGGGGGGGGACCGACAGATACGCAGTATTTT.

This clone was detected only a few times. The chain has TRBV6-1 and TRBJ2-1; D not certain. The CDR3 runs 13 residues. CDR1 is MNHNS, CDR2 SASEGT, per germline. Trimming removed 3 bases at V and 3 bases at J, with 6 bases between. The CDR3 here is CASSDPSYNEQFF. In DNA form, the CDR3 reads TGTGCCAGCAGTGACCCTAGCTACAATGAGCAGTTCTTC.

This chain connects TRBV19 to TRBJ2-3; possible D gene TRBD2, 5 bases. CDR1 is LNHDA and CDR2 is SQIVND in the germline V gene (reference sequence). Trimming cost V 3 bases and J 5 bases, with 21 bases left between them. This CDR3 spans 17 amino acids. CDR3 residues: CASSITQTALGGDTQYF. Here the CDR3 DNA reads TGTGCCAGTAGTATTACCCAGACGGCCCTCGGAGGAGATACGCAGTATTTT.

This clone was counted only a few times. J is TRBJ2-7 and V is TRBV7-2; 9 bases agree with TRBD2. Germline V gene data show CDR1 as SGHTA and CDR2 as FQGNSA. The CDR3 spans 15 residues. V lost 4 bases and J lost 1; bases outside the gene matches: 5. CDR3 in amino acids: CASSSQRGVSYEQYF. For the CDR3, the DNA is TGTGCCAGCAGCTCACAGCGGGGGGTGTCCTACGAGCAGTACTTC.